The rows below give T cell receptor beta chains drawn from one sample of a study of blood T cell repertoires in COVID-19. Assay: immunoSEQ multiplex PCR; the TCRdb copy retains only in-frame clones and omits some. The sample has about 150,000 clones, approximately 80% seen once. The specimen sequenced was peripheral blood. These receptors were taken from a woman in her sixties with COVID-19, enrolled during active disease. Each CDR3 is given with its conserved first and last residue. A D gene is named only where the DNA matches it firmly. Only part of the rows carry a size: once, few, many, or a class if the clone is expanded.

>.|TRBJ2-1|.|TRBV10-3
CAISEWGREQFF
TGTGCCATCAGTGAGTGGGGGAGGGAGCAGTTCTTC
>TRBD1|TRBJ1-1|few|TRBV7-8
CASSPRTGPNTEAFF
TGTGCCAGCAGCCCCAGGACAGGGCCGAACACTGAAGCTTTCTTT
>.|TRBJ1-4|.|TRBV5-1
CASSPAGGLGEKLFF
TGCGCCAGCAGCCCGGCGGGGGGATTAGGGGAAAAACTGTTTTTT
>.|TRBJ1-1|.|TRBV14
CASSPRARTEAFF
TGTGCCAGCAGCCCCCGAGCGCGAACTGAAGCTTTCTTT
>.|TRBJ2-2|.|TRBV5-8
CASRQDRNTNTGELFF
TGTGCCAGCAGGCAAGACAGGAATACTAACACCGGGGAGCTGTTTTTT
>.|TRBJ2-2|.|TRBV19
CASSIPGGGTGELFF
TGTGCCAGTAGTATCCCAGGAGGCGGCACCGGGGAGCTGTTTTTT
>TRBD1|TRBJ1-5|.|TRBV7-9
CASSFWQGQGNQPQHF
TGTGCCAGCAGCTTTTGGCAGGGACAGGGCAATCAGCCCCAGCATTTT
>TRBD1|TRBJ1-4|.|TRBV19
CASSANTGTGGPKLFF
TGTGCCAGTAGTGCCAATACCGGGACAGGGGGCCCAAAACTGTTTTTT
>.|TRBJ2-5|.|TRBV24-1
CATSDPYGGQWETQYF
TGTGCCACCAGTGACCCCTACGGGGGGCAATGGGAGACCCAGTACTTC
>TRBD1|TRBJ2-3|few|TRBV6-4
CASSDSVGQGTDTQYF
TGTGCCAGCAGTGACTCGGTGGGACAGGGCACAGATACGCAGTATTTT
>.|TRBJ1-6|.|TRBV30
CAWSENTNSPLHF
TGTGCCTGGAGTGAAAACACGAATTCACCCCTCCACTTT
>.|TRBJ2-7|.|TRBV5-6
CASNVVDRYEQYF
TGTGCCAGCAACGTAGTTGACAGATACGAGCAGTACTTC
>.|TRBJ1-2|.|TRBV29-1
CSVEGLAYGYTF
TGCAGCGTTGAAGGATTGGCTTATGGCTACACCTTC
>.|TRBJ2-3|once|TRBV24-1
CATSDPGMADTQYF
TGTGCCACCAGTGATCCCGGTATGGCAGATACGCAGTATTTT
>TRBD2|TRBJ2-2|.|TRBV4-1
CASSQTGTSVNTGELFF
TGCGCCAGCAGCCAAACCGGGACTAGCGTGAACACCGGGGAGCTGTTTTTT
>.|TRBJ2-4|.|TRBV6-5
CASRAYGGKNIQYF
TGTGCCAGCCGCGCCTACGGGGGAAAAAACATTCAGTACTTC
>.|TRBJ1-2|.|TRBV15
CATSGSGTPTLYTF
TGTGCCACCAGCGGATCCGGGACACCTACGTTGTACACCTTC
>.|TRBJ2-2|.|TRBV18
CASSPDLNTGELFF
TGTGCCAGCTCACCCGACTTGAACACCGGGGAGCTGTTTTTT
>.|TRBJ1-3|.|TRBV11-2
CASSSYQGFSGNTIYF
TGTGCCAGCAGCTCATATCAGGGGTTCTCTGGAAACACCATATATTTT
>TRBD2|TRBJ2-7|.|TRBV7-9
CASSLVAGLDGNF
TGTGCCAGCAGCTTAGTAGCGGGACTAGACGGTAACTTC
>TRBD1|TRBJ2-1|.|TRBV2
CASILTGVGDEQFF
TGTGCCAGCATTTTAACAGGGGTTGGAGATGAGCAGTTCTTC
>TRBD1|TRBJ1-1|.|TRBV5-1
CASSGQGASNTEAFF
TGCGCCAGCAGCGGACAGGGGGCCTCGAACACTGAAGCTTTCTTT